This T cell receptor (beta chain) stems from a study of CD8 T cells in ankylosing spondylitis. Trimming removed 6 bases from V and 3 bases from J, with 21 bases in between. CDR3 size: 17 residues. Per the germline V gene, CDR1 is MNHEY and CDR2 is SVGAGI. This clonotype has a count of ten or more. The antigen is not known. Molecular-barcoded quantitative 5'-RACE produced these TCR beta libraries. TCRdb recomputed calls from the 5' RACE reads with MiXCR, one row per CDR3 protein. Of 35,000 to 45,000 distinct CDR3 sequences listed, 9.5% to 11% were seen once; the top ten hold 1.4%. General study findings and limits: Ankylosing spondylitis blood appeared to carry a characteristic TCR beta motif of under ten highly homologous variants. As reported, disease-linked clones showed significant enrichment in matched ankylosing spondylitis synovial fluid.

This TCR was recovered from a male donor with ankylosing spondylitis or in good health (not recorded which). The chain uses TRBV6-5 and TRBJ2-1, with a tentative D call TRBD1 (5 bases). Sequencing input: blood, either unsorted or a sorted T cell fraction (not recorded which). The CDR3 reads CASSPGSTVLHYNEQFF. The CDR3 nucleotides read TGTGCCAGCAGCCCTGGTTCGACAGTGTTACACTACAATGAGCAGTTCTTC.